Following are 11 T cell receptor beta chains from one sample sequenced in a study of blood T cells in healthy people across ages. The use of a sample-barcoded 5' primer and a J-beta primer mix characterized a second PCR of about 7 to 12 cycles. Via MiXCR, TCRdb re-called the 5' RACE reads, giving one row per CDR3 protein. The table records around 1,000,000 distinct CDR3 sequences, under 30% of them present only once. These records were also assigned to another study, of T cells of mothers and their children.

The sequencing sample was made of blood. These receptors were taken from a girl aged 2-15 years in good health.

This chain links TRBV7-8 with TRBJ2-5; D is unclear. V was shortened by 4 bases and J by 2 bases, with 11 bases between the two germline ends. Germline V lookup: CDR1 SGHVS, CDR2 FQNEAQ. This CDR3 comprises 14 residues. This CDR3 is CASSSPFLQETQYF. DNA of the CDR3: TGTGCCAGCAGCTCCCCATTCCTACAAGAGACCCAGTACTTC.

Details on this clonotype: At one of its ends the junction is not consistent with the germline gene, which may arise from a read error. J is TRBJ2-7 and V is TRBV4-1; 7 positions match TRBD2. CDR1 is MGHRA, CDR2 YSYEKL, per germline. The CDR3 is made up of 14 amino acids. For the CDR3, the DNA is TGCGCCGGCAGCCAAGGGGAGGGAAGGTACGAGCAGTACTTC. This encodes CAGSQGEGRYEQYF.

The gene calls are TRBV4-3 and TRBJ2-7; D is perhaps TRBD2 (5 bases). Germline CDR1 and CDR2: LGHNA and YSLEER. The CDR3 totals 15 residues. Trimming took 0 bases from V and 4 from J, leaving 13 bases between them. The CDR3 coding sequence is TGCGCCAGCAGCCAAGATGCGGCAGCGGAGTACGAGCAGTACTTC. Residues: CASSQDAAAEYEQYF.

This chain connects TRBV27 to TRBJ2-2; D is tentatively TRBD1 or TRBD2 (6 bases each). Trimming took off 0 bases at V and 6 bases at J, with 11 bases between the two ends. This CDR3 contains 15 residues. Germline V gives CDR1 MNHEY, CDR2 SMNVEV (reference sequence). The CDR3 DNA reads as TGTGCCAGCAGTTTATCGAACGGGGGCCCCGGGGAGCTGTTTTTT. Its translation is CASSLSNGGPGELFF.

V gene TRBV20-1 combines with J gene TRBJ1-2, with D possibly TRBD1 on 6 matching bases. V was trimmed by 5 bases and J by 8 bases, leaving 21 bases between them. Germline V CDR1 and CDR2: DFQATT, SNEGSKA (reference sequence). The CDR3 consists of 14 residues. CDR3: CSAAQGRRVQGYTF. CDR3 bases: TGCAGTGCTGCTCAGGGGCGTCGTGTGCAAGGCTACACCTTC.

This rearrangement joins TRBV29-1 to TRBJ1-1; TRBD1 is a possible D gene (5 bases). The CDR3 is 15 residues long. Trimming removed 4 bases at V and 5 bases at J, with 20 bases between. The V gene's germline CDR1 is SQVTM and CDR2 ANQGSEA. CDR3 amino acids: CSVGTFTGGVTEAFF. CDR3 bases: TGCAGCGTTGGGACGTTTACGGGGGGAGTGACTGAAGCTTTCTTT.

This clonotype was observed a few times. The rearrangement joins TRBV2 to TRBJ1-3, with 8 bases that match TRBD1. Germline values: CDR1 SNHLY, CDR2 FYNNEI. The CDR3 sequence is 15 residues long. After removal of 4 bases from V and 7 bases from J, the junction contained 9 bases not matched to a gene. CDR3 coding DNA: TGTGCCAGCAGTGTTATAAGGACAGGGAGTAACACCATATATTTT. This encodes CASSVIRTGSNTIYF.

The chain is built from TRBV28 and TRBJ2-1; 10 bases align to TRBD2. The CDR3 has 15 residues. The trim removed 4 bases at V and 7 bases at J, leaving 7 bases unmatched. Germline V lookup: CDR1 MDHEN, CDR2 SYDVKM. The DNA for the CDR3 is TGTGCCAGCAGTTCGGTTAGGACTAGCGGAAATGAGCAGTTCTTC. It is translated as CASSSVRTSGNEQFF.

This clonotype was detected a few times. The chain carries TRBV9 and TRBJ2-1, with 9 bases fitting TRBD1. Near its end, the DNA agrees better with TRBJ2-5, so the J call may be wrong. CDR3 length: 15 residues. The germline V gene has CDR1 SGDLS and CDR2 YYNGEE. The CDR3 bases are TGTGCCAGCAGCGTCGAGGACAGGGGTAGGGAGACCCAGTACTTC. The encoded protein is CASSVEDRGRETQYF.

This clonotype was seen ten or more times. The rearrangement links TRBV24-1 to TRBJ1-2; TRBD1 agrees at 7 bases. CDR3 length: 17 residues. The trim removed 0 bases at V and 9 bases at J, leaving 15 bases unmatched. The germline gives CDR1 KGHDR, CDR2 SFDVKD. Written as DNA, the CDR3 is TGTGCCACCAGTGATTTGGAGGGACAGACGCCGACCTCGCGCTACACCTTC. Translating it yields CATSDLEGQTPTSRYTF.

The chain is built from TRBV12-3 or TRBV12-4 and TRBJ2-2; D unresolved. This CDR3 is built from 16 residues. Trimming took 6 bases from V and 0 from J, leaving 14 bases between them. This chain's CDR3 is CASSPAGAANTGELFF. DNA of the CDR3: TGTGCCAGCAGCCCTGCCGGCGCCGCGAACACCGGGGAGCTGTTTTTT.